Following are 28 T cell receptor beta chains from one sample sequenced in a study of cytomegalovirus exposure and HLA in healthy donors. Researchers ran the PCR with 60 Vbeta and 13 Jbeta primers. Only in-frame clones appear in the TCRdb table, and some are missing; sequencing was by immunoSEQ multiplex PCR. The table includes around 300,000 clones, just over 70% detected once. The sequenced material came from PBMCs. Receptors originate from a female donor in good health and CMV-seronegative.

This clone was seen a few times. V is TRBV10-1 and J is TRBJ2-7, with 8 bases identical to TRBD1. The length of the CDR3 is 16 residues. Germline V gene lookup returns CDR1 WNHNN and CDR2 SYGVQD (reference sequence). Losses at the gene ends were 2 bases for V and 5 bases for J; bases not matched to a gene: 11. The CDR3 here is CASSESLNPTGDEQYF. CDR3 sequence (DNA): TGCGCCAGCAGTGAGAGCCTAAATCCGACAGGGGACGAGCAGTACTTC.

The chain recombines TRBV7-7 with TRBJ2-7; 10 bases agree with TRBD2. CDR3 length equals 16 residues. Germline assignment: CDR1 SSHAT and CDR2 FNYEAQ (reference sequence). Trimming at V came to 5 bases and at J to 7 bases, leaving 14 bases not matched to a gene. The CDR3 loop reads CASSPLAASGSREQYF. Here the CDR3 DNA reads TGTGCCAGCAGCCCCCTCGCGGCTAGCGGGAGTCGGGAGCAGTACTTC.

The chain employs TRBV11-3 and TRBJ2-5; TRBD1 aligns across 7 bases. The CDR3 totals 13 residues. Germline assignment: CDR1 SGHNT and CDR2 YENEEA. V was clipped by 4 bases and J by 7 bases; unmatched bases: 6. The CDR3 loop is CASSSKNRGTQYF. CDR3 DNA: TGTGCCAGCAGCTCTAAAAACAGGGGGACCCAGTACTTC. The whole variable domain, remainder taken from reference TRBV11-3 and TRBJ2-5, is EAGVVQSPRYKIIEKKQPVAFWCNPISGHNTLYWYLQNLGQGPELLIRYENEEAVDDSQLPKDRFSAERLKGVDSTLKIQPAELGDSAVYLCASSSKNRGTQYFGPGTRLLVL.

This clone was detected only a few times. The CDR3 spells CASSLSQGIAKNIQYF. CDR3 nucleotides: TGTGCCAGCAGTTTATCACAGGGAATAGCCAAAAACATTCAGTACTTC. V gene TRBV28 combines with J gene TRBJ2-4, with D possibly TRBD1 on 6 matching bases. Per germline, CDR1 MDHEN and CDR2 SYDVKM. The CDR3 has 16 residues. V was trimmed by 1 base and J by 0 bases, leaving 10 bases between them. Full variable domain (remainder filled in from reference TRBV28 and TRBJ2-4): DVKVTQSSRYLVKRTGEKVFLECVQDMDHENMFWYRQDPGLGLRLIYFSYDVKMKEKGDIPEGYSVSREKKERFSLILESASTNQTSMYLCASSLSQGIAKNIQYFGAGTRLSVL.

This sequence joins TRBV21-1 and TRBJ2-1; the table assigns TRBD2, which was not confirmed against the DNA. TRBV21-1 is a documented pseudogene. The CDR3 sequence is 15 residues long. The CDR3 DNA reads TGTGCCAACCCCCTTCGGCAGCGGGGGCACAATGAGCAGTTCTTC. Translating it yields CANPLRQRGHNEQFF.

The gene calls are TRBV10-3 and TRBJ1-1; D remains ambiguous. The CDR3 spans 13 residues. V was cut by 3 bases and J by 11 bases, with 16 bases left in between. The germline V gene encodes CDR1 ENHRY and CDR2 SYGVKD. Here the CDR3 DNA reads TGTGCCATCAGTGATTCCCCAAGAGGGATTGCTTTCTTT. Translating gives CAISDSPRGIAFF.

This clone was counted only a few times. The rearrangement joins TRBV4-2 to TRBJ2-2, with TRBD2 matching 7 bases. V was pared by 4 bases and J by 2 bases, with 4 bases of the junction left unmatched. CDR1 LGHNA and CDR2 YNFKEQ come from the germline V gene. CDR3 length: 15 residues. DNA for the CDR3: TGTGCCAGCAGCCGGCTAGCGGAAAACACCGGGGAGCTGTTTTTT. Protein product: CASSRLAENTGELFF.

This clone was seen a handful of times. V and J are TRBV29-1 and TRBJ2-1; TRBD1 agrees at 8 bases. In germline, CDR1 is SQVTM, CDR2 ANQGSEA. V trimming: 1 base; J trimming: 9 bases; junction bases outside the gene matches: 2. The CDR3 covers 12 residues. CDR3 DNA: TGCAGCGTTGAAGGACAGGGGACTGAGCAGTTCTTC. It codes for CSVEGQGTEQFF.

The chain employs TRBV5-1 and TRBJ2-1; perhaps TRBD2 as D (6 bases). Per germline, CDR1 SGHRS and CDR2 YFSETQ. V lost 3 bases and J 6 bases, leaving 10 bases between the germline ends. The length of the CDR3 is 13 residues. The CDR3 sequence is CASSWDFFNEQFF. The CDR3 region has the DNA TGCGCCAGCAGCTGGGACTTTTTCAATGAGCAGTTCTTC.

DNA for the CDR3: TGTGCCAGCAGTTACTCGACGGCGGGACTCTACGAGCAGTACTTC. Its translation is CASSYSTAGLYEQYF. V usage is TRBV6-5 and J usage is TRBJ2-7; possibly TRBD2 for D (6 bases). The CDR3 spans 15 residues. Germline loops: CDR1 MNHEY, CDR2 SVGAGI. V lost 0 bases to trimming and J lost 3 bases, with 12 bases between them.

This clone has more than one count but fewer than ten. The chain has TRBV7-9 and TRBJ2-7; 8 bases align to TRBD2. The trim removed 6 bases at V and 5 bases at J, leaving 6 bases unmatched. Germline values: CDR1 SEHNR, CDR2 FQNEAQ (reference sequence). The CDR3 consists of 13 residues. The CDR3, as DNA: TGTGCCAGCAGGACTAGCGAGCAGAACGAGCAGTACTTC. Translated: CASRTSEQNEQYF.

This chain connects TRBV5-6 to TRBJ2-5; the D gene is possibly TRBD1 (5 bases). There are 14 residues in the CDR3. The germline V and J ends were trimmed by 0 bases and 5 bases, with 11 bases remaining between them. Germline V CDR1 and CDR2: SGHDT, YYEEEE. In nucleotides, the CDR3 is TGTGCCAGCAGCTTGGGACAGACGGCCGAGACCCAGTACTTC. Translation: CASSLGQTAETQYF.

CDR3 DNA: TGCGCCAGCAGCTTGGCCCTAGCGGGAGTAATTGAGCAGTTCTTC. This translates into CASSLALAGVIEQFF. The V and J genes are TRBV5-1 and TRBJ2-1, with 10 bases matching TRBD2. Germline assignment: CDR1 SGHRS and CDR2 YFSETQ. Trimming took 0 bases from V and 9 from J; bases not matched to a gene: 6. The CDR3 has 15 amino acids.

The chain joins TRBV5-1 to TRBJ1-2; no clear D. This CDR3 region has 12 residues. Per the germline V gene, CDR1 is SGHRS and CDR2 is YFSETQ. V lost 3 bases and J 10 bases, leaving 13 bases between the germline ends. In nucleotides, the CDR3 is TGCGCCAGCAGCTCCGGGATCTTCGTCTACACCTTC. This gives the protein CASSSGIFVYTF.

The chain has TRBV5-4 and TRBJ2-5, with a possible D match to TRBD2 (6 bases). The CDR3 length is 15 residues. Germline V gene sequence: CDR1 SGHNT, CDR2 YYREEE (reference sequence). V lost 4 bases, J lost 3 bases, and 16 bases lay in between. The CDR3 sequence: CASSPTGASEETQYF. The CDR3 region has the DNA TGTGCCAGCAGCCCCACCGGGGCTAGCGAAGAGACCCAGTACTTC.

This clone came up once. The J gene is TRBJ2-1, the V gene TRBV19, with 7 bases that match TRBD2. The CDR3 consists of 11 residues. Germline CDR1 and CDR2: LNHDA and SQIVND (reference sequence). J gave up 14 bases and V 4 bases, and 5 bases lay outside the gene matches. The CDR3 DNA sequence: TGTGCCAGTAGTACCGGGACTAAAAAGTTCTTC. Translation gives CASSTGTKKFF.

This clone has more than one count but fewer than ten. The rearrangement joins TRBV4-1 to TRBJ1-1; TRBD1 matches 8 bases. Germline V CDR1 and CDR2: MGHRA, YSYEKL. The CDR3 covers 15 residues. With 3 bases clipped from V and 4 bases from J, the junction kept 7 bases outside the gene matches. This chain's CDR3 is CASSQGPTGGTEAFF. Written as DNA, the CDR3 is TGCGCCAGCAGCCAGGGACCCACAGGGGGCACTGAAGCTTTCTTT.

This chain uses TRBV5-4 with TRBJ1-1; D ambiguous. The germline V and J ends were trimmed by 3 bases and 1 base, with 7 bases remaining between them. Germline V gene sequence: CDR1 SGHNT, CDR2 YYREEE (reference sequence). The CDR3 sequence is 13 residues long. CDR3 DNA: TGTGCCAGCAGCTCGCACGGGAACACTGAAGCTTTCTTT. Its protein product is CASSSHGNTEAFF. Full variable domain (rest looked up from reference TRBV5-4 and TRBJ1-1): ETGVTQSPTHLIKTRGQQVTLRCSSQSGHNTVSWYQQALGQGPQFIFQYYREEENGRGNFPPRFSGLQFPNYSSELNVNALELDDSALYLCASSSHGNTEAFFGQGTRLTVV.

The rearrangement joins TRBV20-1 to TRBJ2-4; tentative D call: TRBD2 (6 bases). In germline, CDR1 is DFQATT, CDR2 SNEGSKA (reference sequence). There are 11 residues in the CDR3. Between the trimmed V and J ends, which lost 5 bases and 6 bases, there was a span of 8 bases. CDR3 nucleotide sequence: TGCAGTGCTGGGACTGCAAACATTCAGTACTTC. Its protein is CSAGTANIQYF.

The chain employs TRBV5-1 and TRBJ1-1; 8 bases are a match to TRBD1. The CDR3 is 15 residues long. V shed 3 bases and J 6 bases; nucleotides not matched to a gene: 10. Germline CDR1 reads SGHRS; CDR2 reads YFSETQ. In nucleotides, the CDR3 is TGCGCCAGCAGCTCTACTAATTACAGGGGGGCTGAAGCTTTCTTT. Translating it yields CASSSTNYRGAEAFF.

Note on this clone: The germline gene is not matched at one end of the junction; a read error may be the cause. The chain links TRBV2 to TRBJ1-1; a possible D gene is TRBD1 (6 bases). This CDR3 region has 13 residues. Per germline, CDR1 SNHLY and CDR2 FYNNEI. The CDR3 nucleotides are TGTGCCAGCAGTGGGGTGTGGGACACTGGAGCTTTCTTT. This codes for CASSGVWDTGAFF.

CDR3 DNA sequence: TGTGCCAGCCTTTCCAACTATGAAGGGGGACTAGCGGGGAACTTAGATACGCAGTATTTT. This gives the protein CASLSNYEGGLAGNLDTQYF. This rearrangement joins TRBV28 to TRBJ2-3, with TRBD2 matching 13 bases. The CDR3 runs 20 residues. With V trimmed by 8 bases and J by 5 bases, 22 bases remained unmatched. The germline V gene encodes CDR1 MDHEN and CDR2 SYDVKM.

This clone was counted a few times. The gene calls are TRBV6-8 and TRBJ2-5, with 14 bases lining up with TRBD2. CDR3 length: 15 amino acids. V trimming: 1 base; J trimming: 12 bases; junction bases outside the gene matches: 7. CDR1 is MNHGY, CDR2 SAAAGT, per germline. DNA for the CDR3: TGTGCCAGCAGTTACTTAAGACTAGCGGGAGGGCCTAAGTACTTC. It codes for CASSYLRLAGGPKYF.

The V and J genes are TRBV27 and TRBJ2-1; D possibly corresponds to TRBD2 (5 bases). The CDR3 is 16 residues long. Trimming stripped 6 bases from V and 5 bases from J, with 20 bases between. Germline CDR1 is MNHEY and CDR2 is SMNVEV (reference sequence). The CDR3 DNA follows: TGTGCCAGCAGCCCTGAGAGTCCCGGGGTTCACAATGAGCAGTTCTTC. It translates to CASSPESPGVHNEQFF.

This clone was seen once. At one of its ends the junction is not consistent with the germline gene, which may arise from a read error. The chain joins TRBV6-1 to TRBJ2-3; TRBD2 matches 7 bases. CDR1 and CDR2 from the germline V gene are MNHNS and SASEGT. The CDR3 contains 15 residues. CDR3 in amino acids: CAGSASGTSTDTQYF. CDR3 coding DNA: TGTGCCGGCAGTGCAAGCGGGACTAGCACAGATACGCAGTATTTT.

This clone turned up a few times. This chain joins TRBV4-2 and TRBJ2-5; D not resolved. Trimming took off 0 bases at V and 5 bases at J, with 13 bases between the two ends. CDR1 is LGHNA, CDR2 YNFKEQ, per germline. CDR3 length: 15 residues. CDR3 sequence (DNA): TGTGCCAGCAGCCAAGATCTTAGTGGTCCCGAGACCCAGTACTTC. Encoded protein: CASSQDLSGPETQYF.

This clone was recorded only once. At one boundary the junction diverges from the germline segment, which might be a read error. The chain has TRBV12-5 and TRBJ1-3; TRBD1 is a possible D gene (5 bases). CDR3 size: 14 residues. The germline V gene has CDR1 LGHNT and CDR2 FRNRAP. The CDR3 bases are TGTGCTAGTGGTTTGGTACCGGGGGGAAACGCCATATATTTT. Its protein is CASGLVPGGNAIYF.

The rearrangement links TRBV7-3 to TRBJ2-1, with D perhaps TRBD1 (5 bases). Germline values: CDR1 SGHTA, CDR2 FQGTGA. CDR3 length: 13 amino acids. V was trimmed by 5 bases and J by 11 bases, leaving 16 bases between them. CDR3 coding DNA: TGTGCCAGCAGCCCCAGCAGGGCCTACAAGCAGTTCTTC. This translates into CASSPSRAYKQFF.